This entry describes one TCR beta chain. Only a few counts were recorded for this clone. Its antigen remains undetermined. Per-base quality was not reported, and no clone a single base away is much larger than it. The CDR3 has 16 amino acids, counting the end cysteine and phenylalanine. The only DNA kept is the CDR3, 48 bases in frame from the first base. Unmatched junction bases come to 3, with V trimmed by 2 bases and J by 0 bases. Via the germline V gene, CDR1 is LGHNA and CDR2 YSLEER. Whole blood was collected in K2EDTA tubes by collaborating institutions according to the institutions' own protocols. Collaborator samples were shipped for TCRbeta analysis as frozen whole blood, isolated PBMCs, or DNA extracted from either sample type. This entry belongs to a study of blood T cell repertoires in COVID-19 (dated by TCRdb to the early 2020s). Broadly, across the study: Collaborator samples came from the United States, Italy and Spain and covered acute and convalescent phases of COVID-19. The prospective study material was composed of cDNA or gDNA derived from T cells, B-cell-depleted T cells, or PBMCs. Subjects who had been exposed to COVID-19, were actively infected with it, or had recovered from it provided the deeply sampled blood TCRbeta repertoires that made up the dataset. The repertoires were made available in a free public database intended to serve as a resource for research on the immune response to SARS-CoV-2. The samples were drawn from the first 160 participants of the ongoing ImmuneRACE study and from 950 to 1,500 subjects provided by 6 global collaborators. Nearly every sample came with metadata listing a de-identified subject ID, COVID-19 status, age in years and sex. Where available, HLA class I and class II types were taken from metadata supplied by the sample provider and were not determined by assay-based typing. Results and caveats for the whole study, not just this receptor: The quantity of clinical and demographic metadata differed by source and by participant and was supplied without curation.

TCRbeta CDR3 regions were amplified from genomic DNA using the immunoSEQ Assay, a bias-controlled multiplex PCR. In the paper's pipeline: The number of nucleated cells in each sample was estimated from the amplification of reference gene primers within the assay. To quantify the absolute abundance of each unique TCRbeta CDR3 rearrangement, sequence reads were collapsed and filtered. Productive Simpson clonality was computed per sample as the square root of Simpson's diversity index over productive rearrangements. TCRdb's version of the immuneACCESS table is confined to in-frame rearrangements and falls short of the full clone set. An unresolved V gene accounts for under half of the shortfall where checked; the remainder is of unknown origin. V and J calls and clone size come straight from that table; D and trimming were deduced from the DNA. Here the sample has 150,000 to 200,000 clones; 75% to 90% occur a single time. The ten largest clones capture approximately 10% of the sample.

The TCR sequence derives from a human donor with active or convalescent COVID-19. The donor label of this sample is uncertain. Sequencing was performed on peripheral blood. The V and J segments used are TRBV4-3 and TRBJ2-2, with TRBD2 identical over 7 junction bases. The nucleotide sequence is given as TGCGCCAGCAGCCAATTCGGGGGGTCGAACACCGGGGAGCTGTTTTTT. Its coded protein is CASSQFGGSNTGELFF.